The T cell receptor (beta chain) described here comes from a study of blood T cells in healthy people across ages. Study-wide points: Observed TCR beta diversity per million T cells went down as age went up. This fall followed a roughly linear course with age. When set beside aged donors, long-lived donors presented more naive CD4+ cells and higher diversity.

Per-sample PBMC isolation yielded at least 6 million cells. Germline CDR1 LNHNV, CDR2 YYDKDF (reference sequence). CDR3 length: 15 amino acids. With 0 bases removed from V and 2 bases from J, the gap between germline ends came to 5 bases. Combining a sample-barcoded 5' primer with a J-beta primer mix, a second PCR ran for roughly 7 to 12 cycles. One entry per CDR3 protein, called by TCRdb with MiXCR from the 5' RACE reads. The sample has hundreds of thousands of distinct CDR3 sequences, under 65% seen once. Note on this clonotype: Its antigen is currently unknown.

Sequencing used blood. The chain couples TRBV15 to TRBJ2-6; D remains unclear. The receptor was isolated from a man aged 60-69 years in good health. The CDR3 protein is CATSREWAGANVLTF. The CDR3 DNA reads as TGTGCCACCAGCAGAGAATGGGCTGGGGCCAACGTCCTGACTTTC.